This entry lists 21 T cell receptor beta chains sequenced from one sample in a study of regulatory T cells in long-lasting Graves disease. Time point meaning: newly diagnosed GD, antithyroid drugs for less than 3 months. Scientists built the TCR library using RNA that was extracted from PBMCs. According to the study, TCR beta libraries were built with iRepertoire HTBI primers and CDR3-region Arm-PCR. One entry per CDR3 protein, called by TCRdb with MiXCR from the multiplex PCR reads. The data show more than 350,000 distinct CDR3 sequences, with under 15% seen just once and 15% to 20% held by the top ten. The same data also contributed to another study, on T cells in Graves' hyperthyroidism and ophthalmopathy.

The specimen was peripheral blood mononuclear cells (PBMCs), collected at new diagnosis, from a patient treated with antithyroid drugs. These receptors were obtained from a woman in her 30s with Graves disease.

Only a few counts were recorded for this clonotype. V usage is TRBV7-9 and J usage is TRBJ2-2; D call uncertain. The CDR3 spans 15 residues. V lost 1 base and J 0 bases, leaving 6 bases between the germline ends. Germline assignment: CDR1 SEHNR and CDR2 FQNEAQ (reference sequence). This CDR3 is CASSLGLANTGELFF. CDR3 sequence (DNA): TGTGCCAGCAGCTTAGGTCTCGCGAACACCGGGGAGCTGTTTTTT.

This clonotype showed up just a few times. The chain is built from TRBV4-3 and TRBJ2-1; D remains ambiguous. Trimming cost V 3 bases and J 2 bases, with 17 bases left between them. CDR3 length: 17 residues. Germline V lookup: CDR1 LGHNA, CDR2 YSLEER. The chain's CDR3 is CASSHPLKSRTYNEQFF. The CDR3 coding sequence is TGCGCCAGCAGCCACCCCCTCAAATCGAGGACCTACAATGAGCAGTTCTTC.

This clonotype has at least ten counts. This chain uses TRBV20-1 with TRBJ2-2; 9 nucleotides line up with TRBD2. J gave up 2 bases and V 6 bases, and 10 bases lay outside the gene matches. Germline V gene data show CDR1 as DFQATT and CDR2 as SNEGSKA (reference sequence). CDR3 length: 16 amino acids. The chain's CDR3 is CSARGRGLANTGELFF. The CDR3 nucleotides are TGCAGTGCGAGGGGCCGGGGACTAGCTAACACCGGGGAGCTGTTTTTT.

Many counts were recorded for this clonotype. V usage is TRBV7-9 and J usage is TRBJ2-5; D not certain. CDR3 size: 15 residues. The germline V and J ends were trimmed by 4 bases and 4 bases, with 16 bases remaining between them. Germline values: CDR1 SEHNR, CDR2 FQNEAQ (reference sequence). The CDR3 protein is CASSSRTGLGETQYF. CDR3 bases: TGTGCCAGCAGCTCCCGAACTGGTCTTGGAGAGACCCAGTACTTC. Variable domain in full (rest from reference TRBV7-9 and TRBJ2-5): DTGVSQNPRHKITKRGQNVTFRCDPISEHNRLYWYRQTLGQGPEFLTYFQNEAQLEKSRLLSDRFSAERPKGSFSTLEIQRTEQGDSAMYLCASSSRTGLGETQYFGPGTRLLVL.

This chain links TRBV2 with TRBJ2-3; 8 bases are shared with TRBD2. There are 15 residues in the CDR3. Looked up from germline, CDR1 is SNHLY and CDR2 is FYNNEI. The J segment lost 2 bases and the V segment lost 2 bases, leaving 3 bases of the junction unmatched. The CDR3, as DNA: TGTGCCAGCAGTGAATACGGGAGGGCCACAGATACGCAGTATTTT. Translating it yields CASSEYGRATDTQYF.

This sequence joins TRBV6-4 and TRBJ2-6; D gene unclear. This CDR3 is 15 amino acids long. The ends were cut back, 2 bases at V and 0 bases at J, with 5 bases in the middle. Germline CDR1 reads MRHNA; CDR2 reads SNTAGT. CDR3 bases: TGTGCCAGCAGTGACGGCCACTCTGGGGCCAACGTCCTGACTTTC. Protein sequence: CASSDGHSGANVLTF.

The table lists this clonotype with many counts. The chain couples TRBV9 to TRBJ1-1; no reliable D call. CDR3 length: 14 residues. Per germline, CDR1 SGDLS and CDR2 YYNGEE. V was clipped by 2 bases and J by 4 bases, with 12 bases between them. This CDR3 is CASSVFEGGTEAFF. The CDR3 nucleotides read TGTGCCAGCAGCGTGTTCGAAGGAGGCACTGAAGCTTTCTTT. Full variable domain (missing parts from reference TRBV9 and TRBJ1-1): DSGVTQTPKHLITATGQRVTLRCSPRSGDLSVYWYQQSLDQGLQFLIQYYNGEERAKGNILERFSAQQFPDLHSELNLSSLELGDSALYFCASSVFEGGTEAFFGQGTRLTVV.

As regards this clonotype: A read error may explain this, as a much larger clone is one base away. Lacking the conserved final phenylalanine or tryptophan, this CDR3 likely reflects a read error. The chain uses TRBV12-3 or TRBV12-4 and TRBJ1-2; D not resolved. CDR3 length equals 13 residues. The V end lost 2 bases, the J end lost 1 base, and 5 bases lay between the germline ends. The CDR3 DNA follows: TGTGCCAGCAGTTTACAGGTTAACTATGGCTACACCCTC. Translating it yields CASSLQVNYGYTL.

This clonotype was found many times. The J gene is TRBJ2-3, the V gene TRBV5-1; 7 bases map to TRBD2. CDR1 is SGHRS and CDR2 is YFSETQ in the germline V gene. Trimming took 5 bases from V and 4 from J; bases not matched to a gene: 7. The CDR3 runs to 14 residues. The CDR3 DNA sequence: TGCGCCAGCAGGTCCGCGGGAGAACCAGATACGCAGTATTTT. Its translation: CASRSAGEPDTQYF.

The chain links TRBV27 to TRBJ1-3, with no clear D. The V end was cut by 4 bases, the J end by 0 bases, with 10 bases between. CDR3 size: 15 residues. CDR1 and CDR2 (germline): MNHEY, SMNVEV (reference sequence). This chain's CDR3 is CASSSNIPSGNTIYF. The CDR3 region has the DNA TGTGCCAGCAGTTCGAACATCCCCTCTGGAAACACCATATATTTT.

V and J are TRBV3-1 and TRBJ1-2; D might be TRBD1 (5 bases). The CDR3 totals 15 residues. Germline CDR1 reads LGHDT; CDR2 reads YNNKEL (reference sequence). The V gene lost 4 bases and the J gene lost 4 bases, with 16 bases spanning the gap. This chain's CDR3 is CASSPLPRALYGYTF. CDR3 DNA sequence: TGTGCCAGCAGCCCCCTCCCCAGGGCCCTCTATGGCTACACCTTC.

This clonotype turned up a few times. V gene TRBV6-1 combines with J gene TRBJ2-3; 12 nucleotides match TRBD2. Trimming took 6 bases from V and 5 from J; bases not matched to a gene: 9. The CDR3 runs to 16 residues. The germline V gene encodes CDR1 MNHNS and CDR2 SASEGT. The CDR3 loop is CASRPLAGGLRDTQYF. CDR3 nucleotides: TGTGCCAGCAGACCTCTAGCGGGAGGGTTGAGAGATACGCAGTATTTT.

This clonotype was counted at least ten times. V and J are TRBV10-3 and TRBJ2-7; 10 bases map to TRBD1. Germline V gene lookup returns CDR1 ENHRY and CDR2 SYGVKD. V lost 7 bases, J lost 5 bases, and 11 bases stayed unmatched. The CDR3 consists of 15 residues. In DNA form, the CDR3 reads TGTGCCATCACCCCCCGTGGGACAGGGGTCGACGAGCAGTACTTC. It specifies CAITPRGTGVDEQYF.

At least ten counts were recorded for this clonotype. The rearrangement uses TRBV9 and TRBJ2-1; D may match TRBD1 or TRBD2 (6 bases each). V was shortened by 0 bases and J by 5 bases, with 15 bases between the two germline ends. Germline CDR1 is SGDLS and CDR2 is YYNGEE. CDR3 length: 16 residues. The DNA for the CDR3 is TGTGCCAGCAGCGTAGAGTACAGGGAGGTGGACAATGAGCAGTTCTTC. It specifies CASSVEYREVDNEQFF. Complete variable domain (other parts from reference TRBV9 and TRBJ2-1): DSGVTQTPKHLITATGQRVTLRCSPRSGDLSVYWYQQSLDQGLQFLIQYYNGEERAKGNILERFSAQQFPDLHSELNLSSLELGDSALYFCASSVEYREVDNEQFFGPGTRLTVL.

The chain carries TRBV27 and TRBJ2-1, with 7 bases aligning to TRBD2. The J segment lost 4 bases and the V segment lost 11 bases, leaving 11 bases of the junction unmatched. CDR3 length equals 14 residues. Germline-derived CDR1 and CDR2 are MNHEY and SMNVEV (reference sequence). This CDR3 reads CASRESGIYNEQFF. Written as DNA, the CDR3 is TGTGCCTCTCGAGAGAGCGGGATATACAATGAGCAGTTCTTC.

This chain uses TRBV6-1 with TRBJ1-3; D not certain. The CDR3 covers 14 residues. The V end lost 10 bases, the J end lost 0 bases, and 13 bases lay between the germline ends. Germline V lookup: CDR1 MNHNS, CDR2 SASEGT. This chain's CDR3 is CAIQKSRSGNTIYF. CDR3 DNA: TGTGCCATCCAGAAGAGCCGCTCTGGAAACACCATATATTTT.

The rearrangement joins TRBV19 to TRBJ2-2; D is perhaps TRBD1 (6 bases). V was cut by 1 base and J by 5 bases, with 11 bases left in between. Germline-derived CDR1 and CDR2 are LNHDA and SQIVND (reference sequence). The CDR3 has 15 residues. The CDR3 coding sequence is TGTGCCAGTAGTATAGTAGGGGGTTTGACCGGGGAGCTGTTTTTT. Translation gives CASSIVGGLTGELFF. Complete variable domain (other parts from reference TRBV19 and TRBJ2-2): DGGITQSPKYLFRKEGQNVTLSCEQNLNHDAMYWYRQDPGQGLRLIYYSQIVNDFQKGDIAEGYSVSREKKESFPLTVTSAQKNPTAFYLCASSIVGGLTGELFFGEGSRLTVL.

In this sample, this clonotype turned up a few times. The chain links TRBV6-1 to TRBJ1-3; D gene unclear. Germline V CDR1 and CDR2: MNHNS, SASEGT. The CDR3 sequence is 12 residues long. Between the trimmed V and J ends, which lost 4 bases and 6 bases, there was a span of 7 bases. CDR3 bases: TGTGCCAGCAGTGGGGGAGAAAACACCATATATTTT. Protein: CASSGGENTIYF.

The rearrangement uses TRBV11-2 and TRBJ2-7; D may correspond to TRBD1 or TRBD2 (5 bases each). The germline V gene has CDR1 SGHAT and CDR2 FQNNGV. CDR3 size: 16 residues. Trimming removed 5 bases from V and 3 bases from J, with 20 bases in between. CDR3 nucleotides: TGTGCCAGCAGCCAGTACCCCGGGACGTCGAACTACGAGCAGTACTTC. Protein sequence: CASSQYPGTSNYEQYF.

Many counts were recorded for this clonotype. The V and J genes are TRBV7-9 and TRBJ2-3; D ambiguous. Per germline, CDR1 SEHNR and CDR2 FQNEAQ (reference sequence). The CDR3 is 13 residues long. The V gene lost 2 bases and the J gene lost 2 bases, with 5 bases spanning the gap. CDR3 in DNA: TGTGCCAGCAGCTTAAGCACCACAGATACGCAGTATTTT. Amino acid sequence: CASSLSTTDTQYF.

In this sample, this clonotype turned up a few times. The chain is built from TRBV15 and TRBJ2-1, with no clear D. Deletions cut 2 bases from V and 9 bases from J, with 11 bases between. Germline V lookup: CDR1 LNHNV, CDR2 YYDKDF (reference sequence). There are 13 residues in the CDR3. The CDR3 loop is CATSRTDIGEQFF. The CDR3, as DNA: TGTGCCACCAGCAGAACCGACATCGGTGAGCAGTTCTTC.